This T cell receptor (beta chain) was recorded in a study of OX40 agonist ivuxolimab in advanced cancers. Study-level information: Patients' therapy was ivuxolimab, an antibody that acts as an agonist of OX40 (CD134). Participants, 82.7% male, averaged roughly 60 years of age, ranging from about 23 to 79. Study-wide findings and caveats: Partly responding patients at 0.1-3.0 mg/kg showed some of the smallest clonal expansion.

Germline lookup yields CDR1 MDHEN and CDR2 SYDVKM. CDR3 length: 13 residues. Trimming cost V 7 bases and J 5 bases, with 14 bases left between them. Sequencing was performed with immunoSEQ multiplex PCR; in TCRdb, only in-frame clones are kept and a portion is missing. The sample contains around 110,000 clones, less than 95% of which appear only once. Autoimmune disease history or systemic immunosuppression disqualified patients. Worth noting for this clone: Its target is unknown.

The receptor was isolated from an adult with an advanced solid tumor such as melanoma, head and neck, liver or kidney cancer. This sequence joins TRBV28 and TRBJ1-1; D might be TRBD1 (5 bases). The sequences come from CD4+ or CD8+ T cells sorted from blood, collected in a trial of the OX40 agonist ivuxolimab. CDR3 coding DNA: TGTGCCAGCATCCTGGTTGGGGGAACTGAAGCTTTCTTT. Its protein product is CASILVGGTEAFF.